The rows below give T cell receptor beta chains drawn from one sample of a study of T cells in Graves' hyperthyroidism and ophthalmopathy. TCRdb fed the multiplex PCR reads into MiXCR, producing one record per CDR3 protein. The sample carries about 560,000 distinct CDR3 sequences, less than 20% recorded once. Sample: blood. The origin of the receptors is a woman aged 25 to 39 with Graves' hyperthyroidism. Both conserved end residues are part of each CDR3. D genes are given only for firm matches. Not all rows give a size; the values are once, few, many and, for expanded clones, a class.

V gene: TRBV5-1
clone size: many
J gene: TRBJ2-1
D gene: .
CDR3 protein: CASLAEGNNEQFF
CDR3 DNA: TGCGCCAGTTTAGCGGAGGGAAACAATGAGCAGTTCTTC

V gene: TRBV2
clone size: many
J gene: TRBJ1-4
D gene: TRBD1
CDR3 protein: CASNRQGATNEKLFF
CDR3 DNA: TGTGCCAGCAATCGACAGGGGGCGACTAATGAAAAACTGTTTTTT

V gene: TRBV10-3
clone size: .
J gene: TRBJ2-7
D gene: .
CDR3 protein: CAISVGQGYEQYF
CDR3 DNA: TGTGCCATCAGTGTGGGGCAAGGCTACGAGCAGTACTTC

V gene: TRBV2
clone size: many
J gene: TRBJ1-5
D gene: TRBD1
CDR3 protein: CASSPGTGGAMNQPQHF
CDR3 DNA: TGTGCCAGCAGTCCCGGGACAGGGGGGGCGATGAATCAGCCCCAGCATTTT

V gene: TRBV20-1
clone size: many
J gene: TRBJ2-7
D gene: TRBD1
CDR3 protein: CSAKQGVYEQYF
CDR3 DNA: TGCAGTGCTAAACAGGGGGTCTACGAGCAGTACTTC

V gene: TRBV9
clone size: .
J gene: TRBJ2-3
D gene: .
CDR3 protein: CASSYRSRAGSTDTQYF
CDR3 DNA: TGTGCCAGCAGCTATAGAAGTCGGGCGGGAAGCACAGATACGCAGTATTTT

V gene: TRBV7-6
clone size: many
J gene: TRBJ2-7
D gene: .
CDR3 protein: CASSPWTATELPGRGYEQYF
CDR3 DNA: TGTGCCAGCAGCCCCTGGACGGCTACCGAGCTACCGGGCAGGGGTTACGAGCAGTACTTC

V gene: TRBV28
clone size: .
J gene: TRBJ2-7
D gene: TRBD2
CDR3 protein: CASSGRGGAPYEQYF
CDR3 DNA: TGTGCCAGCAGTGGGCGGGGGGGGGCACCCTACGAGCAGTACTTC

V gene: TRBV27
clone size: many
J gene: TRBJ2-3
D gene: .
CDR3 protein: CASSFGSPSTDTQYF
CDR3 DNA: TGTGCCAGCAGTTTTGGCAGTCCTAGCACAGATACGCAGTATTTT

V gene: TRBV11-3
clone size: few
J gene: TRBJ2-2
D gene: .
CDR3 protein: CASSFNPSGELFF
CDR3 DNA: TGTGCCAGCAGCTTCAACCCCTCCGGGGAGCTGTTTTTT

V gene: TRBV11-2
clone size: many
J gene: TRBJ1-4
D gene: TRBD1
CDR3 protein: CASSSDRGNEKLFF
CDR3 DNA: TGCGCCAGCAGCTCGGACAGGGGGAATGAAAAACTGTTTTTT

V gene: TRBV11-2
clone size: many
J gene: TRBJ2-7
D gene: TRBD2
CDR3 protein: CASSPGLAGLGGQYF
CDR3 DNA: TGTGCCAGCAGCCCGGGACTAGCGGGGCTCGGCGGGCAGTACTTC

V gene: TRBV30
clone size: .
J gene: TRBJ2-1
D gene: .
CDR3 protein: CAWNTGGNEQFF
CDR3 DNA: TGTGCCTGGAATACGGGCGGGAATGAGCAGTTCTTC

V gene: TRBV5-1
clone size: many
J gene: TRBJ2-5
D gene: .
CDR3 protein: CASSLDFETQYF
CDR3 DNA: TGCGCCAGCAGCTTGGATTTCGAGACCCAGTACTTC

V gene: TRBV20-1
clone size: .
J gene: TRBJ2-1
D gene: .
CDR3 protein: CSAIDILGRSYNEQFF
CDR3 DNA: TGCAGTGCCATAGATATTCTAGGGCGATCCTACAATGAGCAGTTCTTC

V gene: TRBV11-2
clone size: few
J gene: TRBJ1-1
D gene: TRBD1
CDR3 protein: CASSSKAGGDTEAFF
CDR3 DNA: TGTGCCAGCAGCTCCAAGGCAGGGGGGGACACTGAAGCTTTCTTT

V gene: TRBV14
clone size: many
J gene: TRBJ2-5
D gene: TRBD2
CDR3 protein: CASSQAILTSGGETQYF
CDR3 DNA: TGTGCCAGCAGCCAAGCCATCCTTACTAGCGGGGGAGAGACCCAGTACTTC

V gene: TRBV18
clone size: many
J gene: TRBJ1-1
D gene: .
CDR3 protein: CASSPRWVSDTEAFF
CDR3 DNA: TGTGCCAGCTCACCACGTTGGGTCTCTGACACTGAAGCTTTCTTT

V gene: TRBV6-2/TRBV6-3
clone size: few
J gene: TRBJ2-7
D gene: .
CDR3 protein: CASGYRALSYEQYF
CDR3 DNA: TGTGCCAGCGGTTACCGTGCTCTCTCCTACGAGCAGTACTTC

V gene: TRBV29-1
clone size: many
J gene: TRBJ2-3
D gene: .
CDR3 protein: CSVDWTTPPIGTQYF
CDR3 DNA: TGCAGCGTTGATTGGACGACTCCCCCCATCGGTACGCAGTATTTT

V gene: TRBV28
clone size: .
J gene: TRBJ2-7
D gene: .
CDR3 protein: CASTRDNEYEQYF
CDR3 DNA: TGTGCCAGCACCCGGGACAACGAATACGAGCAGTACTTC

V gene: TRBV7-9
clone size: .
J gene: TRBJ2-1
D gene: .
CDR3 protein: CASSSPEVWGAENPNSYNEQFF
CDR3 DNA: TGTGCCAGCAGCTCACCCGAAGTGTGGGGGGCCGAAAACCCTAACTCCTACAATGAGCAGTTCTTC

V gene: TRBV7-9
clone size: few
J gene: TRBJ2-3
D gene: TRBD2
CDR3 protein: CASSLTPGGSGRAIDTQYF
CDR3 DNA: TGTGCCAGCAGCTTAACCCCGGGGGGGTCTGGGAGGGCCATAGATACGCAGTATTTT

V gene: TRBV5-1
clone size: many
J gene: TRBJ1-4
D gene: .
CDR3 protein: CASSSEGMGGEKLFF
CDR3 DNA: TGCGCCAGCAGCTCGGAAGGGATGGGGGGTGAAAAACTGTTTTTT

V gene: TRBV5-6
clone size: many
J gene: TRBJ1-1
D gene: .
CDR3 protein: CASSLASPSEAFF
CDR3 DNA: TGTGCCAGCAGCTTGGCTAGTCCTTCTGAAGCTTTCTTT

V gene: TRBV27
clone size: many
J gene: TRBJ1-1
D gene: .
CDR3 protein: CASRQAGNTEAFF
CDR3 DNA: TGTGCCAGCAGACAGGCCGGGAACACTGAAGCTTTCTTT

V gene: TRBV7-9
clone size: .
J gene: TRBJ1-3
D gene: .
CDR3 protein: CASRRTTAGASGNTIYF
CDR3 DNA: TGTGCCAGCAGAAGGACGACAGCGGGAGCTAGTGGAAACACCATATATTTT

V gene: TRBV20-1
clone size: many
J gene: TRBJ2-1
D gene: .
CDR3 protein: CSATKLLAYNEQFF
CDR3 DNA: TGCAGTGCTACGAAATTACTCGCTTACAATGAGCAGTTCTTC

V gene: TRBV10-3
clone size: .
J gene: TRBJ2-3
D gene: .
CDR3 protein: CAISERGWERTTDTQYF
CDR3 DNA: TGTGCCATCAGTGAGAGGGGATGGGAGCGGACCACAGATACGCAGTATTTT

V gene: TRBV30
clone size: many
J gene: TRBJ2-1
D gene: .
CDR3 protein: CAWSVAEEQFF
CDR3 DNA: TGTGCCTGGAGTGTGGCGGAAGAGCAGTTCTTC

V gene: TRBV7-8
clone size: .
J gene: TRBJ2-2
D gene: .
CDR3 protein: CASSPGRTNTGELFF
CDR3 DNA: TGTGCCAGCAGCCCAGGGAGAACGAACACCGGGGAGCTGTTTTTT

V gene: TRBV27
clone size: few
J gene: TRBJ2-4
D gene: .
CDR3 protein: CASADSGWNIQYF
CDR3 DNA: TGTGCCAGCGCGGACTCAGGCTGGAACATTCAGTACTTC

V gene: TRBV20-1
clone size: few
J gene: TRBJ2-4
D gene: TRBD2
CDR3 protein: CSARNSLAGVPQHIQYF
CDR3 DNA: TGCAGTGCTAGAAATTCACTAGCGGGAGTCCCTCAGCACATTCAGTACTTC

V gene: TRBV11-2
clone size: many
J gene: TRBJ2-1
D gene: .
CDR3 protein: CASSLDRTMGPLQFF
CDR3 DNA: TGTGCCAGCAGCTTAGATAGGACTATGGGTCCCTTGCAGTTCTTC

V gene: TRBV6-2/TRBV6-3
clone size: .
J gene: TRBJ2-2
D gene: .
CDR3 protein: CASSPNSAGELFF
CDR3 DNA: TGTGCCAGTAGTCCCAACTCAGCCGGGGAGCTGTTTTTT

V gene: TRBV7-2
clone size: many
J gene: TRBJ2-1
D gene: .
CDR3 protein: CASSYGPDNEQFF
CDR3 DNA: TGTGCCAGCAGCTACGGACCCGACAATGAGCAGTTCTTC

V gene: TRBV20-1
clone size: many
J gene: TRBJ2-1
D gene: .
CDR3 protein: CSARILDSHNEQFF
CDR3 DNA: TGCAGTGCTAGAATATTGGACAGTCACAATGAGCAGTTCTTC

V gene: TRBV29-1
clone size: .
J gene: TRBJ1-1
D gene: .
CDR3 protein: CSVVLADTEAFF
CDR3 DNA: TGCAGCGTTGTGTTAGCAGACACTGAAGCTTTCTTT

V gene: TRBV20-1
clone size: many
J gene: TRBJ2-1
D gene: TRBD2
CDR3 protein: CSVSPSGRGNEQFF
CDR3 DNA: TGCAGTGTTAGCCCCAGCGGGAGGGGTAATGAGCAGTTCTTC

V gene: TRBV5-1
clone size: many
J gene: TRBJ2-7
D gene: TRBD1
CDR3 protein: CASSLQGTYEQYF
CDR3 DNA: TGTGCCAGCAGCTTACAGGGGACCTACGAGCAGTACTTC

V gene: TRBV7-2
clone size: many
J gene: TRBJ2-5
D gene: .
CDR3 protein: CASSLGPGLRETQYF
CDR3 DNA: TGTGCCAGCAGCTTAGGTCCAGGGTTACGAGAGACCCAGTACTTC